The following is a TCR beta chain sequence with its context. Its antigen is as yet unknown. The sample originates from a study of regulatory T cells in long-lasting Graves disease. Study-wide findings and caveats: Persistent disease exhibited a predilection for TRBV28, TRBJ1-2 and TRBJ2-5. Relative to new patients (966), persistent patients exhibited greater sharing of public clonotypes (around 3,000).

Construction of the TCR beta libraries employed iRepertoire HTBI primers in conjunction with Arm-PCR of CDR3 regions. Original handling: In the combined samples, 55 to 75 TRBV and 11 to 15 TRBJ segments were identified. Using its own MiXCR run on the multiplex PCR reads, TCRdb lists one record per CDR3 protein. The V and J calls here are based on TCRdb, not the publication. The data contain a few hundred thousand distinct CDR3 sequences, around 16% of them singletons. Looked up from germline, CDR1 is MNHNS and CDR2 is SASEGT. The V end lost 3 bases, the J end lost 7 bases, and 13 bases lay between the germline ends. The CDR3 has 13 residues. Time point noted: newly diagnosed GD, antithyroid drugs for less than 3 months. Scientists built the TCR library using RNA that was extracted from PBMCs.

This TCR was sampled from a female donor with Graves disease. Sequenced material: peripheral blood mononuclear cells (PBMCs), taken at new diagnosis, from a patient treated with antithyroid drugs. The rearrangement links TRBV6-1 to TRBJ2-7; D unclear. As DNA, the CDR3 is TGTGCCAGCAGTGATTCTCCCGAGGATGAGCAGTACTTC. Amino acid sequence: CASSDSPEDEQYF.